This TCR beta chain originates from a study of regulatory T cells in long-lasting Graves disease. The time point is: newly diagnosed GD, antithyroid drugs for less than 3 months. PBMC RNA served as the TCR library source. The table lists this clonotype with many counts. What it binds is not known. CDR3 regions were amplified by Arm-PCR using iRepertoire HTBI primers to build TCR beta libraries. One entry per CDR3 protein results from TCRdb running MiXCR on the multiplex PCR reads. The repertoire has a few hundred thousand distinct CDR3 sequences, 14% of them found once; the top ten carry about 15%. Notes on the study in general: More public clonotypes were shared by persistent patients (around 2,800) than by new patients (roughly 1,000).

The same sample was also studied in work on T cells in Graves' hyperthyroidism and ophthalmopathy. From that second work: A lack of ophthalmopathy progression within 18 months defined stable Graves' hyperthyroidism. Any patient presenting with uncontrolled infection, other autoimmune disease, pregnancy or lactation was left out.

The receptor comes from a woman aged 50 to 60 with Graves disease. Source: peripheral blood mononuclear cells (PBMCs), taken at new diagnosis, from a patient treated with antithyroid drugs.

The CDR3 DNA is TGTGCCAGCAGCTTGAAGGGAACTACCTCTGGAAACACCATATATTTT. Translating it yields CASSLKGTTSGNTIYF. This rearrangement joins TRBV12-3 or TRBV12-4 to TRBJ1-3; D uncertain. The V gene lost 6 bases and the J gene lost 0 bases, with 15 bases spanning the gap. The CDR3 consists of 16 residues.